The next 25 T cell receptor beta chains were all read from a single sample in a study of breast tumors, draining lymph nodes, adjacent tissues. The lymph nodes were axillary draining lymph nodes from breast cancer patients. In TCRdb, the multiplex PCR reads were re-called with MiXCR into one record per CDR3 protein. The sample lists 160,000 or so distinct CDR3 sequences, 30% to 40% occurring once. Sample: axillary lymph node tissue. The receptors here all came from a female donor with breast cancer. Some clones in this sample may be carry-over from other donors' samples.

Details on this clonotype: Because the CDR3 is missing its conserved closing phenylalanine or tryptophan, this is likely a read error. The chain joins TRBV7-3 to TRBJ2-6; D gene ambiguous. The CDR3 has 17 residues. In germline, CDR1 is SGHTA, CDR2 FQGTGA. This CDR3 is CASSRRAASSGANVLTC. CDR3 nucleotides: TGTGCTAGCAGCCGTAGGGCGGCGAGCTCTGGGGCCAACGTCCTGACTTGC.

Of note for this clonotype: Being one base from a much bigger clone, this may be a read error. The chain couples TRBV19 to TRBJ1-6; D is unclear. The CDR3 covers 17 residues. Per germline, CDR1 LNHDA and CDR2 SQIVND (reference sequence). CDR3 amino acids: CASSIISGPPLVPTLPF. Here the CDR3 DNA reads TGTGCCAGTAGTATTATAAGCGGGCCCCCTCTCGTTCCGACTCTCCCCTTT. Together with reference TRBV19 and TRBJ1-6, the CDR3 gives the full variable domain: DGGITQSPKYLFRKEGQNVTLSCEQNLNHDAMYWYRQDPGQGLRLIYYSQIVNDFQKGDIAEGYSVSREKKESFPLTVTSAQKNPTAFYLCASSIISGPPLVPTLPFGNGTRLTVT.

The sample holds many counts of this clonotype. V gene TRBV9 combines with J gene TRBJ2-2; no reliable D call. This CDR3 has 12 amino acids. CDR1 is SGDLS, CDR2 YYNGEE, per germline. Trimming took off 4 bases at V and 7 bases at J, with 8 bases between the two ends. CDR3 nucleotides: TGTGCCAGCAGCCTCCTTGGCGGGGAGCTGTTTTTT. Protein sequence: CASSLLGGELFF.

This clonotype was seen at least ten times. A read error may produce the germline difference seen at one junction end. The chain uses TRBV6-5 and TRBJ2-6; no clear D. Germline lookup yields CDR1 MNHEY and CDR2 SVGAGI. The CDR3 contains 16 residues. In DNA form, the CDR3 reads TGTGCCAGCAGTCACTCCCCTTTCTCTGGGGCCAACGTCCTGACTTTC. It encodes CASSHSPFSGANVLTF.

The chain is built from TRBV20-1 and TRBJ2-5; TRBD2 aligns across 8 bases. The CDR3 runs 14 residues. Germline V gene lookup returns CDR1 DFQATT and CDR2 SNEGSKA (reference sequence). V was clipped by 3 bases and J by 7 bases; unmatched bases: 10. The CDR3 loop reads CSASESGSVATQYF. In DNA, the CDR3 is TGCAGTGCTAGTGAGAGCGGGAGTGTGGCGACCCAGTACTTC.

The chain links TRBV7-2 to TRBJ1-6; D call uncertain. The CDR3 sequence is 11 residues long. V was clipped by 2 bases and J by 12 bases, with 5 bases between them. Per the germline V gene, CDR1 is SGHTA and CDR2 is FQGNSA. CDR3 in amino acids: CASSLYLPLHF. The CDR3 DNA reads TGTGCCAGCAGCTTATATCTACCCCTCCACTTT.

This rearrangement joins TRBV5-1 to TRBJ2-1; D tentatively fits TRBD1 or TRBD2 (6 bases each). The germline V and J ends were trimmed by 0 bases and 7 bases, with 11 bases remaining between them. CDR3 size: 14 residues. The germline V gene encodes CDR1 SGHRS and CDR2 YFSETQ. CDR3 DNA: TGCGCCAGCAGCTTGGTAGGGGGGACGAATGAGCAGTTCTTC. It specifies CASSLVGGTNEQFF.

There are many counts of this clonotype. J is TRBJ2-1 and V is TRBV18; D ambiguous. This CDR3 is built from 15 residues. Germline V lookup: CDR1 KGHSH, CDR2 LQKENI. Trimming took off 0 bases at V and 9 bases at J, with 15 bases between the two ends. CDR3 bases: TGTGCCAGCTCACCACCTCCGGACGCTCCTGGTGAGCAGTTCTTC. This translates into CASSPPPDAPGEQFF.

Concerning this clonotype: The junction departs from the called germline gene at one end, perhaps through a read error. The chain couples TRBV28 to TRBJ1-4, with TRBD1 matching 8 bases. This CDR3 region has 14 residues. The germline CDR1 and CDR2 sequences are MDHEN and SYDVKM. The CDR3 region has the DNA TGTGCCAGCAGTTTGTCAGGGGGCGGTGAAAAACTGCTTTTT. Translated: CASSLSGGGEKLLF.

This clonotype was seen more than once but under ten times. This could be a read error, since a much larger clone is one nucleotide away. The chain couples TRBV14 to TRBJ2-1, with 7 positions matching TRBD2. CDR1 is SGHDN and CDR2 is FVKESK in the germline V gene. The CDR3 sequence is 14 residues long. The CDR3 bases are TGTGCCAGCAGCCCAACCGGGACTATGGGTTGGCGGTCCTTC. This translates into CASSPTGTMGWRSF.

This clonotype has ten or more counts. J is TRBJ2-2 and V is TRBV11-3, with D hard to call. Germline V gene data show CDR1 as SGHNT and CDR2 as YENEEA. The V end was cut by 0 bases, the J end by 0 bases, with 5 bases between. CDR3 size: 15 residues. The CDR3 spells CASSLDRANTGELFF. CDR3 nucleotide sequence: TGTGCCAGCAGCTTAGATCGAGCGAACACCGGGGAGCTGTTTTTT.

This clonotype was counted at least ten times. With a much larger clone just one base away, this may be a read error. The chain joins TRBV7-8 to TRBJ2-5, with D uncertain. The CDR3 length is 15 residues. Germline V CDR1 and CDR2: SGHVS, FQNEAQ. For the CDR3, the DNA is TGTGCCAGCAGCCATTTAAAGTGGAGAGAAGAGACCCAGCACTTC. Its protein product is CASSHLKWREETQHF. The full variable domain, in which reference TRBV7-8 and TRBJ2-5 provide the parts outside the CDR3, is GAGVSQSPRYKVAKRGQDVALRCDPISGHVSLFWYQQALGQGPEFLTYFQNEAQLDKSGLPSDRFFAERPEGSVSTLKIQRTQQEDSAVYLCASSHLKWREETQHFGPGTRLLVL.

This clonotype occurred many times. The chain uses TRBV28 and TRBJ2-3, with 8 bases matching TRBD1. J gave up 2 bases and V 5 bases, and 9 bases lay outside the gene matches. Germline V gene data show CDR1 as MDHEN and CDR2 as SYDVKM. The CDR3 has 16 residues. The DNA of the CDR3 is TGTGCCAGCAGTGGACCCGGGACAGGAACCACAGATACGCAGTATTTT. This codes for CASSGPGTGTTDTQYF.

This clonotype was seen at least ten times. CDR3 nucleotide sequence: TGTGCCAGCAGCTTAGACGGGGCGACAGGCTACAATGAGCAGTTCTTC. It encodes CASSLDGATGYNEQFF. The chain links TRBV11-3 to TRBJ2-1; D may be TRBD1 (6 bases). This CDR3 region has 16 residues. Between the trimmed V and J ends, which lost 0 bases and 3 bases, there was a span of 12 bases. Germline CDR1 reads SGHNT; CDR2 reads YENEEA.

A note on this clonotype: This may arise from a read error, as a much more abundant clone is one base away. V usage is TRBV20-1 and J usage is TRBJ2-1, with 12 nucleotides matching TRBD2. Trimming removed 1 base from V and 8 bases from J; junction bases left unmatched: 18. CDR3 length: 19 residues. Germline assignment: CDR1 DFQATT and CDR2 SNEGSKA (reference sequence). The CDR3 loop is CSARALSTSGRIVGDEQFF. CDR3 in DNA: TGCAGTGCTAGAGCTCTCTCCACTAGCGGGAGGATTGTTGGGGATGAGCAGTTCTTC.

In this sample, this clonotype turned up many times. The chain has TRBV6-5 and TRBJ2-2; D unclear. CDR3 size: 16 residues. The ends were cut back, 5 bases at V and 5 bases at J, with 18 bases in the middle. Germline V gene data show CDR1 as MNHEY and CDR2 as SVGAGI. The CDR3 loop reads CASSPPTQIGTGELFF. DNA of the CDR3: TGTGCCAGCAGTCCCCCCACACAGATAGGGACCGGGGAGCTGTTTTTT.

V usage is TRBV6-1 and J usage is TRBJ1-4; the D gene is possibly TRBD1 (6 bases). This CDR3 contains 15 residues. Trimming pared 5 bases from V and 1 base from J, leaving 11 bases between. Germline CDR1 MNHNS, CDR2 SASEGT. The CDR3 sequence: CASSTGTQTNEKLFF. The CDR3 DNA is TGTGCCAGCAGTACCGGGACACAAACTAATGAAAAACTGTTTTTT.

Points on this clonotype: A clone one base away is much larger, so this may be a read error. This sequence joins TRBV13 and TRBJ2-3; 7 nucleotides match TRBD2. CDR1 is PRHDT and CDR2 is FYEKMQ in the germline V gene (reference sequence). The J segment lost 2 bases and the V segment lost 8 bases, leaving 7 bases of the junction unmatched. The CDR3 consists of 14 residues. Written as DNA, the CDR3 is TGTGCCAGCGACGGGAGGAACCCCACAGATACGCAGTATTTT. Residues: CASDGRNPTDTQYF.

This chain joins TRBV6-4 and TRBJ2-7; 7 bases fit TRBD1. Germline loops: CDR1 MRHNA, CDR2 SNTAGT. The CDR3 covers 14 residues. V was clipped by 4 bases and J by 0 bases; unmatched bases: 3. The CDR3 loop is CASSVQGSSYEQYF. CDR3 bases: TGTGCCAGCAGTGTACAGGGGAGCTCCTACGAGCAGTACTTC.

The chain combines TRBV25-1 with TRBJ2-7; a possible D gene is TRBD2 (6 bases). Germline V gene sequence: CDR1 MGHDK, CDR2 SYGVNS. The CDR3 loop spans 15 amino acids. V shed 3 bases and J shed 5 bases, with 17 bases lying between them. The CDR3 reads CASSDGGRYLDEQYF. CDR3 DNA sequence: TGTGCCAGCAGTGACGGAGGGAGATATTTGGACGAGCAGTACTTC.

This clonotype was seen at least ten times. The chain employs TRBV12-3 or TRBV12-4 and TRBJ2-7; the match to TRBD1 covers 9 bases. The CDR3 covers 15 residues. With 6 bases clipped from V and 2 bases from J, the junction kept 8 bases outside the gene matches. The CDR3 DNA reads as TGTGCCAGCAGGGTACAGGGGGCAGGCACCTACGAGCAGTACTTC. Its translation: CASRVQGAGTYEQYF.

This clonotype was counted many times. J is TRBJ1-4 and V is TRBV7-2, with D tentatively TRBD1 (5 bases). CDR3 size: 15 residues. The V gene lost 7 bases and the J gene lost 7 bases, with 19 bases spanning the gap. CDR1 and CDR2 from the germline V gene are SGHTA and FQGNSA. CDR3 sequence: CASKLSPGPTEKLFF. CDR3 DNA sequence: TGTGCCAGCAAGCTTTCACCGGGACCGACTGAAAAACTGTTTTTT. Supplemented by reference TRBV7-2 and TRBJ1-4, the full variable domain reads GAGVSQSPSNKVTEKGKDVELRCDPISGHTALYWYRQSLGQGLEFLIYFQGNSAPDKSGLPSDRFSAERTGGSVSTLTIQRTQQEDSAVYLCASKLSPGPTEKLFFGSGTQLSVL.

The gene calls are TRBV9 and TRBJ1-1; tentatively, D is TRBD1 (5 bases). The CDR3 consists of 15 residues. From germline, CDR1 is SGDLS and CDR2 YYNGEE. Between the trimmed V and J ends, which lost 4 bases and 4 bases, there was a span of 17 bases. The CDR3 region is CASSPEGRGVTEAFF. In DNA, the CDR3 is TGTGCCAGCAGCCCCGAGGGACGGGGCGTCACTGAAGCTTTCTTT.

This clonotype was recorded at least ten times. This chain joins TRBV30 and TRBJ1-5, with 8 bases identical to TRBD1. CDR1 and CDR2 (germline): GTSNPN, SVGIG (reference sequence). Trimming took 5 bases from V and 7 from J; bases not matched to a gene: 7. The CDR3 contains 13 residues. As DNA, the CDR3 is TGTGCCTGGGCGGGGACAGGCGGCCAGCCCCAGCATTTT. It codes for CAWAGTGGQPQHF.

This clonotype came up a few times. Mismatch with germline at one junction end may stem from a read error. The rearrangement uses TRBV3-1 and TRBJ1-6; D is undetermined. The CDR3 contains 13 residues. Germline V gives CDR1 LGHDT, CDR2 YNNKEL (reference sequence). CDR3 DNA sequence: TGTGCCAGCAGCCAACAGATTAATCCACCCCTCCACTTT. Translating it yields CASSQQINPPLHF.